The 15 T cell receptor beta chains presented below share a single source sample, sequenced in a study of PD-1 blockade in mismatch repair-deficient tumors. Assay used: immunoSEQ multiplex PCR; TCRdb lists only in-frame clones, some missing. Of 15,000 to 25,000 clones in the sample, more than 65% were seen once. Sequencing used PBMCs, obtained 52 weeks after starting pembrolizumab. The receptors here all came from an adult with mismatch repair-deficient cancer.

This clone came up once. V and J are TRBV7-2 and TRBJ2-1; tentatively, D is TRBD2 (5 bases). Between the trimmed V and J ends, which lost 11 bases and 0 bases, there was a span of 14 bases. CDR3 size: 14 residues. Germline CDR1 reads SGHTA; CDR2 reads FQGNSA. CDR3 in DNA: TGTGCCGCGCAGGCGGGTAGCTCCTACAATGAGCAGTTCTTC. The encoded protein is CAAQAGSSYNEQFF.

J is TRBJ2-7 and V is TRBV28, with TRBD2 matching over 11 bases. In germline, CDR1 is MDHEN, CDR2 SYDVKM. With 7 bases clipped from V and 4 bases from J, the junction kept 15 bases outside the gene matches. The CDR3 is 17 residues long. CDR3: CASTTGGGWTSGYEQYF. The CDR3 DNA sequence: TGTGCCAGCACCACCGGAGGGGGCTGGACTAGCGGGTACGAGCAGTACTTC.

This clone was picked up a small number of times. The chain couples TRBV25-1 to TRBJ2-7; 8 bases agree with TRBD2. J gave up 1 base and V 1 base, and 9 bases lay outside the gene matches. The CDR3 loop spans 17 amino acids. The germline gives CDR1 MGHDK, CDR2 SYGVNS. The CDR3 bases are TGTGCCAGCAGTGAATTCGACGGGAGGGCTGGTTCCTACGAGCAGTACTTC. As protein: CASSEFDGRAGSYEQYF.

This clone has only a few counts. The chain couples TRBV6-6 to TRBJ2-7, with TRBD2 matching 8 bases. The junction had 12 bases not matched to a gene; V was cut back by 6 bases and J by 5 bases. The germline gives CDR1 MNHNY, CDR2 SVGAGI (reference sequence). This CDR3 has 15 amino acids. CDR3 amino acids: CASSPTLAVVHEQYF. The CDR3 nucleotides read TGTGCCAGCAGCCCAACACTAGCGGTAGTACACGAGCAGTACTTC.

V gene TRBV19 combines with J gene TRBJ1-2; TRBD1 is a possible D gene (6 bases). This CDR3 comprises 14 residues. V gave up 6 bases and J gave up 7 bases, with 18 bases separating them. Per the germline V gene, CDR1 is LNHDA and CDR2 is SQIVND (reference sequence). The CDR3, as DNA: TGTGCCAGTAGCCTCGTCAACAGGGTAGGTGGCTACACCTTC. Its protein is CASSLVNRVGGYTF.

The chain employs TRBV5-1 and TRBJ1-2; D gene unclear. This CDR3 has 14 amino acids. V was shortened by 1 base and J by 0 bases, with 7 bases between the two germline ends. Germline V gene lookup returns CDR1 SGHRS and CDR2 YFSETQ. CDR3 nucleotides: TGCGCCAGCAGCTTGTTTGAGGCTAACTATGGCTACACCTTC. Its translation: CASSLFEANYGYTF.

The V call is TRBV12-1, the J call TRBJ1-2. TRBV12-1 is a known pseudogene. The CDR3 is 18 residues long. CDR3 nucleotide sequence: TGTGCCAGCAGCTTTGAGACCATCTCAATATGCGGGATGTGGAGCTACACCTTC. This codes for CASSFETISICGMWSYTF.

The chain recombines TRBV6-1 with TRBJ2-7; possible D gene TRBD2, 5 bases. Germline V lookup: CDR1 MNHNS, CDR2 SASEGT. This CDR3 spans 13 amino acids. Trimming pared 6 bases from V and 5 bases from J, leaving 14 bases between. For the CDR3, the DNA is TGTGCCAGCAGAGAAACGACCGGGAACGAGCAGTACTTC. This gives the protein CASRETTGNEQYF.

The chain has TRBV7-6 and TRBJ2-7, with TRBD1 matching 7 bases. This CDR3 spans 16 amino acids. Germline assignment: CDR1 SGHVS and CDR2 FNYEAQ. After removal of 1 base from V and 4 bases from J, the junction contained 10 bases not matched to a gene. CDR3 in DNA: TGTGCCAGCAGCTTAGGCACAGGGGAAGCCCAGTACGAGCAGTACTTC. Translating it yields CASSLGTGEAQYEQYF.

The genes are TRBV11-2 and TRBJ2-7; a weak D match, TRBD2 (6 bases). Trimming pared 6 bases from V and 7 bases from J, leaving 19 bases between. Germline V gives CDR1 SGHAT, CDR2 FQNNGV. CDR3 size: 14 residues. The CDR3 DNA sequence: TGTGCCAGCAGTCAGCGGGTAGGTCGATCTGAGCAGTACTTC. Amino acid sequence: CASSQRVGRSEQYF.

The chain joins TRBV27 to TRBJ2-2; the match to TRBD2 covers 7 bases. The V gene end was trimmed by 7 bases and the J gene end by 6 bases; junction bases not matched to a gene: 11. Germline loops: CDR1 MNHEY, CDR2 SMNVEV (reference sequence). CDR3 length equals 15 residues. CDR3 protein: CASTLGGRTPGELFF. DNA for the CDR3: TGTGCCAGCACCTTGGGAGGGAGGACCCCCGGGGAGCTGTTTTTT.

The genes are TRBV7-8 and TRBJ2-3; D is possibly TRBD1 (6 bases). The CDR3 extends over 15 amino acids. Germline CDR1 reads SGHVS; CDR2 reads FQNEAQ. Between the trimmed V and J ends, which lost 5 bases and 0 bases, there was a span of 12 bases. CDR3 nucleotides: TGTGCCAGCAGCCAAACAGGGCCCAGCACAGATACGCAGTATTTT. Translating it yields CASSQTGPSTDTQYF. Together with reference TRBV7-8 and TRBJ2-3, the CDR3 gives the full variable domain: GAGVSQSPRYKVAKRGQDVALRCDPISGHVSLFWYQQALGQGPEFLTYFQNEAQLDKSGLPSDRFFAERPEGSVSTLKIQRTQQEDSAVYLCASSQTGPSTDTQYFGPGTRLTVL.

The chain uses TRBV30 and TRBJ1-5; D ambiguous. This CDR3 has 13 residues. Germline CDR1 reads GTSNPN; CDR2 reads SVGIG (reference sequence). Between the trimmed V and J ends, which lost 0 bases and 3 bases, there was a span of 6 bases. The CDR3 reads CAWSVQFNQPQHF. The CDR3 coding sequence is TGTGCCTGGAGTGTACAGTTCAATCAGCCCCAGCATTTT.

V gene TRBV14 combines with J gene TRBJ2-1, with 7 bases matching TRBD2. The germline V gene encodes CDR1 SGHDN and CDR2 FVKESK. The J segment lost 8 bases and the V segment lost 4 bases, leaving 5 bases of the junction unmatched. CDR3 size: 13 residues. In DNA, the CDR3 is TGTGCCAGCAGCCCCTGGGGGAGGGATGAGCAGTTCTTC. Protein product: CASSPWGRDEQFF.

The J gene is TRBJ2-3, the V gene TRBV13, with a weak D call TRBD1 (5 bases). V was shortened by 5 bases and J by 0 bases, with 9 bases between the two germline ends. CDR1 and CDR2 (germline): PRHDT, FYEKMQ (reference sequence). CDR3 length: 14 residues. CDR3 bases: TGTGCCAGCAGCGGACCAGGGAGCACAGATACGCAGTATTTT. This sequence encodes CASSGPGSTDTQYF.